The T cell receptor beta chain under discussion was sequenced for a study of graft-versus-host responses after intestinal transplantation. For the study at large: Transplant recipients had multivisceral, liver-intestinal, or isolated intestinal grafts. All recipients got anti-thymocyte globulin induction, then tacrolimus and steroids for three to four years. Whole-study findings and limits: The presence of high graft-versus-host to host-versus-graft clonal ratios in allografts characterized patients with graft-donor T cell macrochimerism.

Produced via immunoSEQ multiplex PCR; TCRdb's table is partial and in-frame only. The sample holds around 90,000 clones, roughly 92% seen once. Looked up from germline, CDR1 is SGHKS and CDR2 is YYEKEE (reference sequence). J lost 4 bases, V lost 5 bases, and 7 bases had no gene match. CDR3 size: 14 residues. A remark on this clone: What it binds is not known.

V gene TRBV5-5 combines with J gene TRBJ1-2; TRBD1 agrees at 8 bases. The TCR originated in a human donor who received an intestinal transplant. The material was unstimulated CD4+ T cells sorted from spleen or lymph node cells, obtained before intestinal transplant. The CDR3 bases are TGTGCCAGCAGGCGGGAGGACAGGGTCTATGGCTACACCTTC. It yields the protein CASRREDRVYGYTF.